This T cell receptor beta chain was observed in a study of T cell responses to AZD1222 COVID-19 vaccine. Study-level findings and limits: Spike regions recognized by vaccine-associated CD4 TCRs spanned the protein, led by 160-218 and 743-854. Reportedly, close to half of spike-specific TCRs are directed against unmutated variant regions. AZD1222 recipients seropositive at baseline numbered only 6 or 7.

The V gene's germline CDR1 is SNHLY and CDR2 FYNNEI. The CDR3 spans 13 residues. V was cut by 7 bases and J by 2 bases, with 12 bases left in between. In this sample, this clone turned up once. Its antigen is currently unknown. Produced via immunoSEQ multiplex PCR; TCRdb's table is partial and in-frame only. Among 75,000 to 100,000 clones listed, about 89% were seen once. The TCR originated in an adult in good health. The starting material was peripheral blood, obtained on day 0 of AZD1222 vaccination. V and J are TRBV2 and TRBJ2-7; the D gene is possibly TRBD1 (7 bases). In DNA, the CDR3 is TGTGCCAGCATGGGACAGCGGGCCTACGAGCAGTACTTC. This encodes CASMGQRAYEQYF.